This entry is about one TCR beta chain. Germline V gives CDR1 KGHDR, CDR2 SFDVKD. The CDR3 covers 11 residues. The V end lost 6 bases, the J end lost 8 bases, and 7 bases lay between the germline ends. Constant-region reverse primers amplified full-length variable regions, followed by semi-nested Nested Universal Primer A PCR. TCRdb recomputed calls from the 5' RACE reads with MiXCR, one row per CDR3 protein. The sample gives approximately 60,000 distinct CDR3 sequences, under 25% of which show up once; under 3.5% is in the top ten. The rearrangement joins TRBV24-1 to TRBJ1-3, with no clear D. Sequencing was carried out using memory CD4+ T cells sorted from a lymph node. The subset was: memory CD4+ T cells, CD4+CD45RO+CD25-. The TCR sequence derives from a female donor with breast cancer. The CDR3 DNA reads as TGTGCCACCAGTTCGGGCGACACCATATATTTT. Its protein is CATSSGDTIYF.